This T cell receptor (beta chain) was found in a study of blood T cell repertoires in COVID-19 (dated by TCRdb to 2020 to 2022). Notes on the research overall: Samples from collaborators originated in the United States, Italy and Spain and spanned both the acute and convalescent phases of COVID-19. The prospective study material was composed of cDNA or gDNA derived from T cells, B-cell-depleted T cells, or PBMCs. Samples came from the ongoing ImmuneRACE study (first 160 participants) plus 1,254 subjects from 6 global collaborators. The dataset comprised deeply sampled blood TCRbeta repertoires from subjects exposed to, actively infected with, or recovered from COVID-19. Nearly every sample came with metadata listing a de-identified subject ID, COVID-19 status, age in years and sex. Where available, HLA class I and class II types were taken from metadata supplied by the sample provider and were not determined by assay-based typing. The repertoires were made available in a free public database intended to serve as a resource for research on the immune response to SARS-CoV-2. General study outcomes and caveats: The quantity of clinical and demographic metadata differed by source and by participant and was supplied without curation.

The V and J ends are trimmed by 6 bases and 7 bases, leaving 9 bases between them. Taken from cysteine to phenylalanine, the CDR3 has 12 residues. Only the CDR3 DNA is retained, 36 bases long and in frame from the first base. CDR1 ENHRY and CDR2 SYGVKD are derived from the germline V gene. TCRbeta CDR3 regions were amplified from genomic DNA using the immunoSEQ Assay, a bias-controlled multiplex PCR. In the original analysis: The number of nucleated cells in each sample was estimated from the amplification of reference gene primers within the assay. To quantify the absolute abundance of each unique TCRbeta CDR3 rearrangement, sequence reads were collapsed and filtered. For each sample, productive Simpson clonality was calculated by taking the square root of Simpson's diversity index across productive rearrangements. The clones in this table, taken by TCRdb from immuneACCESS, are in-frame only. Not every clone is retained; where verified, under half of the shortfall comes from an unresolved V gene, and the cause of the rest is unknown. That table furnishes V, J and clone size, whereas the DNA furnished D and trimming. The sample has tens of thousands of clones on record, 65% to 90% of them singletons. The top ten constitute 18% of the sample.

Each collaborating institution followed its own protocols to collect whole blood in K2EDTA tubes. For TCRbeta analysis, collaborators shipped samples in one of three forms: frozen whole blood, isolated PBMCs, or DNA extracted from either of those sample types. On this clone: Its antigen specificity is not known. No base-level quality is on record; no much larger clone is a single base apart.

Sequences were obtained from peripheral blood. The chain was built from TRBV10-3 and TRBJ2-2; no D gene can be assigned with confidence. The TCR comes from a human donor in a cohort sampled during active COVID-19. The CDR3 protein sequence reads: CAISDPGGELFF. The DNA reads as follows: TGTGCCATCAGCGACCCAGGCGGGGAGCTGTTTTTT.